This entry lists 27 T cell receptor beta chains sequenced from one sample in a study of beta chain features in type 1 diabetes. Study-wide points: In all four CD4+ subsets, TCRB CDR3 length was significantly, moderately reduced in type 1 diabetes.

All of the isolated RNA was reverse transcribed, so expressed TCRB transcripts were sequenced. The repertoire was sequenced with immunoSEQ multiplex PCR; TCRdb's copy has only in-frame clones and lacks some. The sample lists around 310,000 clones, approximately 15% occurring once. Their cognate antigens are unknown. What was sequenced was naive CD4+ T cells from blood. All receptors come from a woman aged 18-29 years with type 1 diabetes.

This clone has just a few counts. The CDR3 DNA reads as TGTGCCAGCAGTTTATTTGGCAGGACAGGGGGCCCGGGGGGCTACACCTTC. This translates into CASSLFGRTGGPGGYTF. The chain couples TRBV28 to TRBJ1-2; 11 bases match TRBD1. The CDR3 spans 17 residues. Trimming at V came to 1 base and at J to 8 bases, leaving 12 bases not matched to a gene. In germline, CDR1 is MDHEN, CDR2 SYDVKM.

This chain joins TRBV30 and TRBJ1-1; D remains ambiguous. The CDR3 has 14 amino acids. Trimming removed 3 bases from V and 4 bases from J, with 15 bases in between. Germline CDR1 reads GTSNPN; CDR2 reads SVGIG (reference sequence). This chain's CDR3 is CAWRPQQRGTEAFF. The DNA for the CDR3 is TGTGCCTGGAGACCCCAACAGCGGGGCACTGAAGCTTTCTTT.

V is TRBV6-6 and J is TRBJ1-2; maybe TRBD1 (6 bases). V was pared by 7 bases and J by 2 bases, with 14 bases between. Germline lookup yields CDR1 MNHNY and CDR2 SVGAGI (reference sequence). This CDR3 is built from 14 residues. CDR3 coding DNA: TGTGCCAGCAACCTTCTAGGACAGAACTATGGCTACACCTTC. This codes for CASNLLGQNYGYTF.

The chain employs TRBV6-5 and TRBJ1-1; tentatively, D is TRBD1 (5 bases). CDR3 length: 14 residues. The ends were cut back, 0 bases at V and 12 bases at J, with 17 bases in the middle. Germline V CDR1 and CDR2: MNHEY, SVGAGI. In DNA form, the CDR3 reads TGTGCCAGCAGTTACTCGAGTCCACCAGGGTTTACTTTCTTT. The encoded protein is CASSYSSPPGFTFF.

The chain carries TRBV5-4 and TRBJ2-7; maybe TRBD1 (5 bases). V dropped 0 bases and J dropped 1 base, with 11 bases sitting between them. CDR3 length: 15 amino acids. Germline V gene data show CDR1 as SGHNT and CDR2 as YYREEE (reference sequence). CDR3 amino acids: CASSLDPRASYEQYF. The CDR3 coding sequence is TGTGCCAGCAGCTTGGATCCCAGGGCATCCTACGAGCAGTACTTC. Looking up the rest from reference TRBV5-4 and TRBJ2-7 gives the full variable domain: ETGVTQSPTHLIKTRGQQVTLRCSSQSGHNTVSWYQQALGQGPQFIFQYYREEENGRGNFPPRFSGLQFPNYSSELNVNALELDDSALYLCASSLDPRASYEQYFGPGTRLTVT.

Points on this clone: This sample includes further DNA sequences coding for the same CDR3. This CDR3 reads CAWSTGGTSGSAGEQFF. CDR3 bases: TGTGCCTGGAGTACCGGTGGGACTAGCGGGAGCGCGGGTGAGCAGTTCTTC. The chain recombines TRBV30 with TRBJ2-1; 14 bases line up with TRBD2. V lost 2 bases, J lost 9 bases, and 12 bases stayed unmatched. This CDR3 has 17 amino acids. Germline CDR1 is GTSNPN and CDR2 is SVGIG (reference sequence).

CDR3 protein: CSATEAFF. The DNA for the CDR3 is TGCAGTGCTACGGAAGCTTTCTTT. This chain joins TRBV20-1 and TRBJ1-1; no firm D call. The germline V gene encodes CDR1 DFQATT and CDR2 SNEGSKA (reference sequence). The CDR3 length is 8 residues. V was clipped by 4 bases and J by 8 bases, with 2 bases between them.

The chain joins TRBV28 to TRBJ2-7; 9 bases agree with TRBD2. The germline gives CDR1 MDHEN, CDR2 SYDVKM. J lost 3 bases, V lost 6 bases, and 9 bases had no gene match. The CDR3 runs 15 residues. The CDR3 protein is CASRGFSGSLYEQYF. The CDR3 DNA follows: TGTGCCAGCAGGGGTTTTAGCGGGAGTCTCTACGAGCAGTACTTC.

This clone was recorded a few times. This sample also contains other DNA sequences that code for the same CDR3. This chain uses TRBV29-1 with TRBJ1-5; the D gene is possibly TRBD1 (6 bases). Germline CDR1 SQVTM, CDR2 ANQGSEA. The CDR3 length is 12 residues. V gave up 5 bases and J gave up 2 bases, with 7 bases separating them. The CDR3 protein is CSVRQGNQPQHF. The CDR3 coding sequence is TGCAGCGTTCGACAGGGCAATCAGCCCCAGCATTTT.

The rearrangement joins TRBV7-2 to TRBJ1-5, with D hard to call. This CDR3 has 13 amino acids. V lost 8 bases and J 0 bases, leaving 8 bases between the germline ends. In germline, CDR1 is SGHTA, CDR2 FQGNSA. The CDR3 bases are TGTGCCAGCGCGGTGGATAGCAATCAGCCCCAGCATTTT. Amino acid sequence: CASAVDSNQPQHF.

This clone occurred a few times. J is TRBJ2-3 and V is TRBV7-2; 11 bases map to TRBD2. Per germline, CDR1 SGHTA and CDR2 FQGNSA. The V segment lost 6 bases and the J segment 6 bases; nucleotides outside the gene matches: 14. The CDR3 is 17 residues long. In DNA, the CDR3 is TGTGCCAGCAGTCGTCCGCTACTAGCGGGAGTCTCCGATACGCAGTATTTT. Translated: CASSRPLLAGVSDTQYF.

In its sample, this clone was seen a few times. The rearrangement uses TRBV7-2 and TRBJ1-2, with 9 nucleotides matching TRBD1. The germline V gene encodes CDR1 SGHTA and CDR2 FQGNSA. This CDR3 region has 14 residues. Trimming removed 1 base from V and 3 bases from J; junction bases left unmatched: 0. CDR3 nucleotides: TGTGCCAGCAGCTTAGGGACAGGGGACTATGGCTACACCTTC. It yields the protein CASSLGTGDYGYTF.

This chain joins TRBV5-1 and TRBJ2-1; 9 bases align to TRBD2. Looked up from germline, CDR1 is SGHRS and CDR2 is YFSETQ. Trimming took 3 bases from V and 9 from J; bases not matched to a gene: 10. The CDR3 runs 15 residues. The CDR3, as DNA: TGCGCCAGCAGCTCAGTAGCGGGAGTAGTAAGTGAGCAGTTCTTC. Residues: CASSSVAGVVSEQFF.

This clone has a handful of counts. The chain combines TRBV7-2 with TRBJ1-4; D is unresolved. This CDR3 is 13 amino acids long. Trimming took 5 bases from V and 11 from J, leaving 15 bases between them. Germline lookup yields CDR1 SGHTA and CDR2 FQGNSA. The CDR3 bases are TGTGCCAGCAGCCCCGCTGGCGCGGAGAAACTGTTTTTT. Translation gives CASSPAGAEKLFF. Based on the CDR3 plus reference TRBV7-2 and TRBJ1-4, the full variable domain is GAGVSQSPSNKVTEKGKDVELRCDPISGHTALYWYRQSLGQGLEFLIYFQGNSAPDKSGLPSDRFSAERTGGSVSTLTIQRTQQEDSAVYLCASSPAGAEKLFFGSGTQLSVL.

This clone was counted only a few times. CDR3 nucleotides: TGTGCCAGCAGCTTAATGGGACAGCTGAACACTGAAGCTTTCTTT. Its translation: CASSLMGQLNTEAFF. The chain joins TRBV7-8 to TRBJ1-1; 7 nucleotides align to TRBD1. Losses at the gene ends were 2 bases for V and 0 bases for J; bases not matched to a gene: 3. This CDR3 has 15 residues. Looked up from germline, CDR1 is SGHVS and CDR2 is FQNEAQ.

The sample holds a few counts of this clone. This chain links TRBV11-2 with TRBJ2-5; 9 bases fit TRBD2. The V gene end was trimmed by 5 bases and the J gene end by 4 bases; junction bases not matched to a gene: 8. The CDR3 spans 15 residues. CDR1 is SGHAT and CDR2 is FQNNGV in the germline V gene. The CDR3 coding sequence is TGTGCCAGCAGCCTACGGCGGGAGGGCCGAGAGACCCAGTACTTC. Translated, it gives CASSLRREGRETQYF.

This clone was counted between two and nine times. CDR3 sequence (DNA): TGTGCCAGCAGCCTGGGGACTTCTCGCACAGATACGCAGTATTTT. Amino acids: CASSLGTSRTDTQYF. The V call is TRBV7-2, the J call TRBJ2-3; D might be TRBD2 (6 bases). CDR3 size: 15 residues. V lost 5 bases, J lost 1 base, and 13 bases lay in between. CDR1 SGHTA and CDR2 FQGNSA come from the germline V gene.

This clone was seen only a few times. J is TRBJ1-5 and V is TRBV9; 8 bases map to TRBD1. With 3 bases clipped from V and 6 bases from J, the junction kept 8 bases outside the gene matches. CDR1 SGDLS and CDR2 YYNGEE come from the germline V gene. The length of the CDR3 is 15 residues. In DNA form, the CDR3 reads TGTGCCAGCAGCGGACAGGGGAAGGTGGGTCAGCCCCAGCATTTT. Translated, it gives CASSGQGKVGQPQHF.

V gene TRBV28 combines with J gene TRBJ2-1, with D possibly TRBD2 on 6 matching bases. This CDR3 is 14 amino acids long. Germline V gives CDR1 MDHEN, CDR2 SYDVKM. The V and J ends lost 8 bases and 0 bases respectively, with 11 bases between them. DNA of the CDR3: TGTGCCAGCGAAGGAGCGGGCTCCTACAATGAGCAGTTCTTC. Protein sequence: CASEGAGSYNEQFF.

The chain is built from TRBV2 and TRBJ2-2, with D tentatively TRBD2 (5 bases). The germline V gene encodes CDR1 SNHLY and CDR2 FYNNEI. The CDR3 length is 11 residues. V shed 6 bases and J shed 6 bases, with 5 bases lying between them. The CDR3 DNA sequence: TGTGCCAGCAGGAGGGCCGGGGAGCTGTTTTTT. This translates into CASRRAGELFF.

V usage is TRBV6-1 and J usage is TRBJ1-1; D gene uncertain. The CDR3 runs to 11 residues. V gave up 2 bases and J gave up 6 bases, with 4 bases separating them. The germline V gene encodes CDR1 MNHNS and CDR2 SASEGT. The CDR3 is CASSERSEAFF. Here the CDR3 DNA reads TGTGCCAGCAGTGAACGGTCTGAAGCTTTCTTT.

This chain uses TRBV19 with TRBJ2-7; the match to TRBD1 covers 10 bases. The V segment lost 3 bases and the J segment 0 bases; nucleotides outside the gene matches: 5. The CDR3 has 16 residues. The germline V gene encodes CDR1 LNHDA and CDR2 SQIVND (reference sequence). This chain's CDR3 is CASSIFGDRGSYEQYV. The CDR3, as DNA: TGTGCCAGTAGTATCTTTGGGGACAGGGGCTCCTACGAGCAGTACGTC.

V is TRBV2 and J is TRBJ2-4; 7 nucleotides agree with TRBD1. The CDR3 covers 15 residues. CDR1 is SNHLY, CDR2 FYNNEI, per germline. The V segment lost 4 bases and the J segment 4 bases; nucleotides outside the gene matches: 7. Here the CDR3 reads CASSGSGTVKNIQYF. CDR3 nucleotide sequence: TGTGCCAGCAGTGGCTCCGGGACAGTAAAAAACATTCAGTACTTC.

This chain connects TRBV5-4 to TRBJ2-7; a weak D match, TRBD2 (5 bases). Trimming removed 0 bases at V and 2 bases at J, with 9 bases between. Germline loops: CDR1 SGHNT, CDR2 YYREEE (reference sequence). This CDR3 has 14 residues. The CDR3 region has the DNA TGTGCCAGCAGCTTGGACGGGAAGCCCTACGAGCAGTACGTC. Encoded protein: CASSLDGKPYEQYV.

The V call is TRBV7-3, the J call TRBJ2-6, with D possibly being TRBD1 (5 bases). The CDR3 is made up of 18 amino acids. Per germline, CDR1 SGHTA and CDR2 FQGTGA. Deletions cut 5 bases from V and 1 base from J, with 18 bases between. CDR3 in DNA: TGTGCCAGCAGCCCCAGGTGGCAGGGTGAATCTGGGGCCAACGTCCTGACTTTC. Protein: CASSPRWQGESGANVLTF.

This clone was observed a handful of times. This chain links TRBV14 with TRBJ2-7; weak D call: TRBD1 (5 bases). CDR3 size: 14 residues. The V end lost 3 bases, the J end lost 3 bases, and 12 bases lay between the germline ends. Germline V gene data show CDR1 as SGHDN and CDR2 as FVKESK. CDR3 protein: CASSQGRGGYEQYF. CDR3 in DNA: TGTGCCAGCAGCCAGGGAAGGGGTGGCTACGAGCAGTACTTC.

In this sample, this clone turned up a few times. The CDR3, as DNA: TGTGCCAGCAGTGTCACAGGGAGAAGCAATCAGCCCCAGCATTTT. Residues: CASSVTGRSNQPQHF. J is TRBJ1-5 and V is TRBV2; tentatively, D is TRBD1 (6 bases). The CDR3 has 15 residues. V lost 4 bases and J lost 1, with 11 bases in between. Germline V gives CDR1 SNHLY, CDR2 FYNNEI.